Listed below are T cell receptor beta chains from one sample, sequenced in a study of blood T cell repertoires in COVID-19. The data were produced by immunoSEQ multiplex PCR, yet TCRdb's version contains in-frame clones alone and is incomplete. There are 130,000 to 150,000 clones in the sample; 85% to 90% occur only once, and 13% lies in the top ten. Sample: peripheral blood. The origin of the receptors is a man between 18 and 29 years old with COVID-19, enrolled during active disease. The CDR3 runs from the conserved cysteine through the conserved F or W. D genes are given only for firm matches. Clone size is stated in some rows and not others, as once, few, many or a class when expanded.

j_call,v_call,clone_size,d_call,cdr3_nt,cdr3_aa
TRBJ2-2,TRBV10-3,.,TRBD1,TGTGCCACCTCCATCGGGACAGGGGGATTGGAGACCGGGGAGCTGTTTTTT,CATSIGTGGLETGELFF
TRBJ1-5,TRBV9,.,.,TGTGCCAGCAGCGCCGAGAGCAATCAGCCCCAGCATTTT,CASSAESNQPQHF
TRBJ1-2,TRBV3-1/TRBV3-2,.,TRBD1,TGTGCCAGCAGCCGGGGACAGGGGGCAAGCTACACCTTC,CASSRGQGASYTF
TRBJ1-6,TRBV25-1,.,.,TGTGCCAGCTTACCCACAGGGATTAATTCACCCCTCCACTTT,CASLPTGINSPLHF
TRBJ1-2,TRBV6-6,once,TRBD1,TGTGCCAGCAGTTTCAACAGGGGAAACTATGGCTACACCTTC,CASSFNRGNYGYTF
TRBJ2-3,TRBV18,.,TRBD1,TGTGCCAGCTCACCACGTGACAGGGGAAGCACAGATACGCAGTATTTT,CASSPRDRGSTDTQYF
TRBJ2-1,TRBV4-2,.,.,TGTGCCAGCAGCCAAGATCCCAGTCCCGTGTACAATGAGCAGTTCTTC,CASSQDPSPVYNEQFF
TRBJ2-5,TRBV7-6,.,.,TGTGCCAGCAGCTTAGAGGCCGGGTTTCTAGAGACCCAGTACTTC,CASSLEAGFLETQYF
TRBJ2-5,TRBV7-9,.,TRBD2,TGTGCCAGCAGCCCGGAGACTAGCGCCGATCAAGAGACCCAGTACTTC,CASSPETSADQETQYF
TRBJ1-2,TRBV29-1,.,.,TGCAGCGTTGAAGATTTGACAGGTTTTGATGGCTACACCTTC,CSVEDLTGFDGYTF
TRBJ1-4,TRBV30,.,.,TGTGCCTGGAGCCTAAGACGGACAGCGTCGAATGAAAAACTGTTTTTT,CAWSLRRTASNEKLFF
TRBJ2-6,TRBV18,once,.,TGTGCCAGCTCACCACTTCTTAGCCAGTCCTCTGGGGCCAACGTCCTGACTTTC,CASSPLLSQSSGANVLTF
TRBJ2-7,TRBV2,.,TRBD2,TGTGCCAGCAAGGCTAGCGGGAGAGGGGAGCAGTACTTC,CASKASGRGEQYF
TRBJ1-1,TRBV19,.,.,TGTGCCAGTGGCCGAAGGGAGGGGACTGAAGCTTTCTTT,CASGRREGTEAFF
TRBJ2-1,TRBV7-9,.,TRBD2,TGTGCCAGCAGTTTAGCGGGAGGGCCCTCATATGAGCAGTTCTTC,CASSLAGGPSYEQFF
TRBJ2-2,TRBV3-1/TRBV3-2,.,.,TGTGCCAGCAGCCAACCAGGGGTGGGCACCGGGGAGCTGTTTTTT,CASSQPGVGTGELFF
TRBJ1-5,TRBV2,few,.,TGTGCCAGCTCGTGGGGGGAGCCCCAGCATTTT,CASSWGEPQHF
TRBJ1-1,TRBV5-5,.,.,TGTGCCAGCAGCTTACTTGTTCCGAACACTGAAGCTTTCTTT,CASSLLVPNTEAFF
TRBJ2-7,TRBV6-8,.,.,TGTGCCAGCAGTTACTCGGTGCTAGAACACTACGAGCAGTACTTC,CASSYSVLEHYEQYF
TRBJ2-2,TRBV19,.,.,TGTGCCAGTAGTATAGATGCGCGGGCAGGGGCTGGCGGGGAGCTGTTTTTT,CASSIDARAGAGGELFF
TRBJ2-1,TRBV15,few,TRBD2,TGTGCCACCAGCTATGGGCGGGAGGGCCCTGACAATGAGCAGTTCTTC,CATSYGREGPDNEQFF
TRBJ2-1,TRBV7-2,.,TRBD2,TGTGCCAGCAGCTTAGTGGCTAGCGGGAACGATGAGCAGTTCTTC,CASSLVASGNDEQFF
TRBJ2-5,TRBV29-1,.,TRBD2,TGCAGCGTTATTCAGCGGGAGGTGCAAGAGACCCAGTACTTC,CSVIQREVQETQYF
TRBJ2-1,TRBV4-2,many,TRBD2,TGTGCCAGCAGCCAAGAAGAGCGGGAGTGGCATGAGCAGTTCTTC,CASSQEEREWHEQFF
TRBJ2-7,TRBV30,once,.,TGTGCCTGTCTTTCAACCTGGACTCGCTCCTACGAGCAGTACTTC,CACLSTWTRSYEQYF
TRBJ1-2,TRBV18,.,TRBD1,TGTGCCAGCTCACCGCTAAACAGGGGTAGGAACTATGGCTACACCTTC,CASSPLNRGRNYGYTF
TRBJ2-5,TRBV15,.,TRBD2,TGTGCCACCAGCGGACTAGCGGGAGGAGAGACCCAGTACTTC,CATSGLAGGETQYF
TRBJ2-7,TRBV7-8,.,.,TGTGCCAGCAGCTTAGGTGTTCAGGGGGGTTCCTACGAGCAGTACTTC,CASSLGVQGGSYEQYF
TRBJ2-1,TRBV7-2,.,.,TGTGCCAGCAGCTTAGTCCCGGGAGTACACAATGAGCAGTTCTTC,CASSLVPGVHNEQFF
TRBJ2-1,TRBV6-5,.,TRBD1,TGTGCCAGCAGTTATGACAGGGGGAACTACAATGAGCAGTTCTTC,CASSYDRGNYNEQFF
TRBJ2-3,TRBV7-9,.,TRBD1,TGTGCCAGCAGCAGTCAGGGGGCAAGGACAGATACGCAGTATTTT,CASSSQGARTDTQYF
TRBJ1-2,TRBV12-3/TRBV12-4,.,TRBD1,TGTGCCAGCAGCGACAGGGTATGGGGATACACCTTC,CASSDRVWGYTF
TRBJ2-5,TRBV28,many,TRBD1,TGTGCCAGCAGGACAGGGGGCGGAGAGACCCAGTACTTC,CASRTGGGETQYF
TRBJ1-2,TRBV27,few,.,TGTGCCAGCCGAGCGGGCAGAGAAGGCTCTGGCTACACCTTC,CASRAGREGSGYTF
TRBJ1-1,TRBV2,.,TRBD1,TGTGCCAGCAGTGAAGCGCTTCCGGGACAGGGGGCCGGGGGGAACACTGAAGCTTTCTTT,CASSEALPGQGAGGNTEAFF
TRBJ2-1,TRBV29-1,.,.,TGCAGCGTTCCTTTTACGGCGACGACGGGGCAGTTCTTC,CSVPFTATTGQFF
TRBJ2-3,TRBV5-1,.,TRBD2,TGCGCCAGCAGCGATGGCAGGACTAGCCGCACAGATACGCAGTATTTT,CASSDGRTSRTDTQYF
TRBJ2-3,TRBV9,.,TRBD2,TGTGCCAGCAGCCTCCTGCGTAGCGGGTGGAGGGCAGATACGCAGTATTTT,CASSLLRSGWRADTQYF
TRBJ1-1,TRBV28,.,.,TGTGCCAGCAGTTTGACAGGACCGAACACTGAAGCTTTCTTT,CASSLTGPNTEAFF
TRBJ2-7,TRBV30,.,TRBD1,TGTGCCTGGGACACCGGGACAGGGCCCTACGAGCAGTACTTC,CAWDTGTGPYEQYF
TRBJ2-2,TRBV9,.,.,TGTGCCAGCAGCGTAGAGGCTAGGCAGGGGACCGGGGAGCTGTTTTTT,CASSVEARQGTGELFF
TRBJ2-2,TRBV27,.,.,TGTGCCAGCAGTTTATCAAAACTAGGACAGATTGCCGGGGAGCTGTTTTTT,CASSLSKLGQIAGELFF
TRBJ2-3,TRBV6-1,once,.,TGTGCCAGCAGTGGCATTTTTAGCGTGAGCCTCCCAGATACGCAGTATTTT,CASSGIFSVSLPDTQYF
TRBJ1-6,TRBV30,.,.,TGTGCCTGGACGAACACCAGCTCCTATAATTCACCCCTCCACTTT,CAWTNTSSYNSPLHF
TRBJ2-1,TRBV4-3,.,.,TGCGCCAGCAGCCAAGATCCTCGCGGGCCGTACAATGAGCAGTTCTTC,CASSQDPRGPYNEQFF
TRBJ2-2,TRBV24-1,.,TRBD2,TGTGCCACCAGTGATTTTAGCGGGGCCGGGGAGCTGTTTTTT,CATSDFSGAGELFF
TRBJ2-1,TRBV7-2,.,.,TGTGCCAGCAGCTTGGGAGGACCCTACTTCAATGAGCAGTTCTTC,CASSLGGPYFNEQFF
TRBJ2-3,TRBV30,.,.,TGTGCCTGGGGGGAGGGGGCGACAGATACGCAGTATTTT,CAWGEGATDTQYF
TRBJ1-3,TRBV27,.,.,TGTGCCAGCAGTGTCCGCGCTTCTGGAAACACCATATATTTT,CASSVRASGNTIYF
TRBJ2-5,TRBV9,once,TRBD2,TGTGCCAGCAGCGTAGACGGACTAGCGGGAGAGACCCAGTACTTC,CASSVDGLAGETQYF
TRBJ1-5,TRBV6-2/TRBV6-3,.,TRBD1,TGTGCCAGCAGTTACTACACATCAAGGGGGCTGGGGAATCAGCCCCAGCATTTT,CASSYYTSRGLGNQPQHF
TRBJ2-5,TRBV15,.,.,TGTGCCACCAGCAAAGGTGAGAGGACCCCGGGGAAGACCCAGTACTTC,CATSKGERTPGKTQYF